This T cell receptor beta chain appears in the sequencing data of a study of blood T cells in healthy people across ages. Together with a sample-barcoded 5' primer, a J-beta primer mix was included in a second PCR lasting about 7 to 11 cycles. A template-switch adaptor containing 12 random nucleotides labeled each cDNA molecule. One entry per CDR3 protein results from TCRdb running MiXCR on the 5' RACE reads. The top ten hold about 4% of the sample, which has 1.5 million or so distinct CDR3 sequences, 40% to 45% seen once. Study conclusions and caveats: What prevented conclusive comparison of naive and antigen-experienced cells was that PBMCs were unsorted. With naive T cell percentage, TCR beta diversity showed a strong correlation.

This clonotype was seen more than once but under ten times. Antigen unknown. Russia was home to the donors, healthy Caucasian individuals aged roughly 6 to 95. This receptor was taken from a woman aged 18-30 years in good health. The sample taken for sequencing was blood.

In nucleotides, the CDR3 is TGTGCCAGCAGCTTGGGGGTTAGCGGACATGACTACAATGAGCAGTTCTTC. It specifies CASSLGVSGHDYNEQFF. This chain joins TRBV13 and TRBJ2-1; tentatively, D is TRBD2 (6 bases). The CDR3 is 17 amino acids. Germline V lookup: CDR1 PRHDT, CDR2 FYEKMQ (reference sequence). V was pared by 3 bases and J by 3 bases, with 18 bases between.